This T cell receptor beta chain originates from a study of blood T cells in healthy people across ages. About the study: Template switching retrieved approximately one barcoded beta molecule for each two T cells.

Broader study findings: Reliance upon unsorted PBMCs precluded definitive naive versus antigen-experienced comparison.

CDR3 size: 12 residues. From germline, CDR1 is SGHNT and CDR2 YENEEA. A sample-barcoded 5' primer and a J-beta primer mix were used in a second PCR of about 7 to 11 cycles. From the 5' RACE reads, TCRdb called clonotypes with MiXCR, one entry per CDR3 protein. Of about 810,000 distinct CDR3 sequences listed, about 34% are singletons. Note on this clonotype: Its antigen is not known.

The rearrangement uses TRBV11-3 and TRBJ2-4; D is unclear. Judging by the DNA end, TRBJ2-5 fits better; the J call may be wrong. This TCR was recovered from a young man in good health. The material sequenced was blood. For the CDR3, the DNA is TGTGCCAGCAGCTTCCTGATGGAGACCCAGTACTTC. Residues: CASSFLMETQYF.